This is a list of T cell receptor beta chains from one sample in a study of shared clonotypes between healthy human individuals. The method was immunoSEQ multiplex PCR; TCRdb's version includes in-frame clones alone and lacks a portion of them. The repertoire holds 400,000 to 500,000 clones, with 65% to 80% as singletons. The sample was PBMCs. All receptors come from a middle-aged woman in good health. Some clones in this sample may be carry-over from other donors' samples. Each CDR3 is given with its conserved first and last residue. The D gene is left open where the match is weak. Size values are once, few and many counts, or a class for expanded clones, and some rows have none.

v_call: TRBV18; d_call: -; cdr3_length: 18; clone_size: -; j_call: TRBJ2-1; cdr3_aa: CASSERERPPSSYNEQFF; cdr3_nt: TGTGCCAGCTCAGAGCGCGAGCGGCCTCCAAGCTCCTACAATGAGCAGTTCTTC
v_call: TRBV2; d_call: -; cdr3_length: 14; clone_size: -; j_call: TRBJ1-1; cdr3_aa: CASTVRPGDTEAFF; cdr3_nt: TGTGCCAGCACCGTCCGTCCCGGGGACACTGAAGCTTTCTTT
v_call: TRBV5-1; d_call: -; cdr3_length: 16; clone_size: -; j_call: TRBJ1-3; cdr3_aa: CASSLAGGISGNTIYF; cdr3_nt: TGCGCCAGCAGCTTGGCTGGCGGGATCTCTGGAAACACCATATATTTT
v_call: TRBV6-6; d_call: -; cdr3_length: 14; clone_size: once; j_call: TRBJ2-1; cdr3_aa: CASNEAPLGNEQFF; cdr3_nt: TGTGCCAGCAACGAGGCCCCACTAGGCAATGAGCAGTTCTTC
v_call: TRBV10-1; d_call: TRBD1; cdr3_length: 13; clone_size: few; j_call: TRBJ1-2; cdr3_aa: CASSRDRASGYTF; cdr3_nt: TGCGCCAGCAGCCGGGACAGGGCGAGTGGCTACACCTTC
v_call: TRBV5-1; d_call: TRBD2; cdr3_length: 14; clone_size: once; j_call: TRBJ2-3; cdr3_aa: CASAGAGLTDTQYF; cdr3_nt: TGCGCCAGCGCCGGAGCGGGACTGACAGATACGCAGTATTTT
v_call: TRBV25-1; d_call: -; cdr3_length: 13; clone_size: -; j_call: TRBJ1-1; cdr3_aa: CASRWIGSTEAFF; cdr3_nt: TGTGCCAGCAGATGGATAGGTAGCACTGAAGCTTTCTTT
v_call: TRBV10-3; d_call: TRBD1; cdr3_length: 13; clone_size: -; j_call: TRBJ2-7; cdr3_aa: CAMRQGVGVEQYF; cdr3_nt: TGTGCCATGAGACAGGGGGTAGGCGTCGAGCAGTACTTC
v_call: TRBV7-3; d_call: -; cdr3_length: 15; clone_size: -; j_call: TRBJ2-1; cdr3_aa: CASSLGGHSYNEQFF; cdr3_nt: TGTGCCAGCAGCTTAGGGGGCCACTCCTACAATGAGCAGTTCTTC
v_call: TRBV25-1; d_call: TRBD2; cdr3_length: 15; clone_size: -; j_call: TRBJ2-3; cdr3_aa: CASSGTSGPTDTQYF; cdr3_nt: TGTGCCAGCAGTGGGACTAGCGGGCCCACAGATACGCAGTATTTT
v_call: TRBV19; d_call: TRBD1; cdr3_length: 13; clone_size: once; j_call: TRBJ2-4; cdr3_aa: CASSPGQGNIQYF; cdr3_nt: TGTGCCAGTAGTCCGGGACAGGGAAACATTCAGTACTTC
v_call: TRBV21-1; d_call: -; cdr3_length: 16; clone_size: once; j_call: TRBJ1-1; cdr3_aa: CASSKGGQYYRTEAFF; cdr3_nt: TGTGCCAGCAGCAAAGGCGGACAGTACTACAGAACTGAAGCTTTCTTT
v_call: TRBV4-3; d_call: -; cdr3_length: 15; clone_size: -; j_call: TRBJ2-3; cdr3_aa: CASSQQSRGPDTQYF; cdr3_nt: TGCGCCAGCAGCCAACAAAGCCGGGGGCCAGATACGCAGTATTTT
v_call: TRBV18; d_call: TRBD1; cdr3_length: 16; clone_size: -; j_call: TRBJ1-5; cdr3_aa: CASSPPQTGGGQPQHF; cdr3_nt: TGTGCCAGCTCACCACCCCAGACAGGGGGCGGCCAGCCCCAGCATTTT
v_call: TRBV6-6; d_call: -; cdr3_length: 13; clone_size: once; j_call: TRBJ2-7; cdr3_aa: CASTPRPSYEQYF; cdr3_nt: TGTGCCAGCACCCCCCGACCCTCCTACGAGCAGTACTTC
v_call: TRBV30; d_call: -; cdr3_length: 13; clone_size: -; j_call: TRBJ1-5; cdr3_aa: CACDIKGNQPQHF; cdr3_nt: TGTGCCTGCGACATTAAGGGCAATCAGCCCCAGCATTTT
v_call: TRBV10-3; d_call: -; cdr3_length: 16; clone_size: -; j_call: TRBJ1-5; cdr3_aa: CAISESYGVSNQPQHF; cdr3_nt: TGTGCCATCAGTGAGTCTTACGGTGTGAGCAATCAGCCCCAGCATTTT
v_call: TRBV15; d_call: -; cdr3_length: 16; clone_size: once; j_call: TRBJ1-4; cdr3_aa: CATSIAPGHLNEKLFF; cdr3_nt: TGTGCCACCAGCATCGCCCCGGGACACCTTAATGAAAAACTGTTTTTT
v_call: TRBV5-1; d_call: -; cdr3_length: 16; clone_size: -; j_call: TRBJ2-3; cdr3_aa: CASGLDSLVDTDTQYF; cdr3_nt: TGCGCCAGCGGCCTGGACAGCCTAGTAGACACAGATACGCAGTATTTT
v_call: TRBV7-6; d_call: -; cdr3_length: 14; clone_size: -; j_call: TRBJ1-4; cdr3_aa: CASSFPGGAEKLFF; cdr3_nt: TGTGCCAGCAGCTTCCCCGGGGGAGCTGAAAAACTGTTTTTT
v_call: TRBV18; d_call: -; cdr3_length: 17; clone_size: -; j_call: TRBJ2-7; cdr3_aa: CASSPPSAEPSSYEQYF; cdr3_nt: TGTGCCAGCTCACCACCGTCCGCGGAGCCTAGCTCCTACGAGCAGTACTTC
v_call: TRBV20-1; d_call: -; cdr3_length: 10; clone_size: -; j_call: TRBJ2-1; cdr3_aa: CSAKGNEQFF; cdr3_nt: TGCAGTGCTAAAGGCAATGAGCAGTTCTTC
v_call: TRBV28; d_call: -; cdr3_length: 14; clone_size: -; j_call: TRBJ2-3; cdr3_aa: CASSLGEPPDTQYF; cdr3_nt: TGTGCCAGCAGTTTAGGGGAACCGCCAGATACGCAGTATTTT
v_call: TRBV7-2; d_call: -; cdr3_length: 12; clone_size: -; j_call: TRBJ2-1; cdr3_aa: CASRRTGDEQFF; cdr3_nt: TGTGCCAGCAGGCGTACGGGAGATGAGCAGTTCTTC
v_call: TRBV9; d_call: TRBD2; cdr3_length: 18; clone_size: -; j_call: TRBJ2-5; cdr3_aa: CASSVDPPGGSGQETQYF; cdr3_nt: TGTGCCAGCAGCGTAGACCCGCCCGGGGGGTCGGGACAAGAGACCCAGTACTTC
v_call: TRBV6-1; d_call: -; cdr3_length: 13; clone_size: -; j_call: TRBJ2-7; cdr3_aa: CASIGSSFYEQYF; cdr3_nt: TGTGCCAGCATCGGGAGTTCCTTCTACGAGCAGTACTTC
v_call: TRBV5-1; d_call: TRBD2; cdr3_length: 16; clone_size: -; j_call: TRBJ2-2; cdr3_aa: CASSLYGGINTGELFF; cdr3_nt: TGCGCCAGCAGCTTGTACGGGGGGATCAACACCGGGGAGCTGTTTTTT
v_call: TRBV19; d_call: -; cdr3_length: 17; clone_size: -; j_call: TRBJ2-1; cdr3_aa: CASARGVGVQTYNEQFF; cdr3_nt: TGTGCCAGTGCTAGGGGGGTAGGGGTTCAGACCTACAATGAGCAGTTCTTC
v_call: TRBV7-6; d_call: -; cdr3_length: 15; clone_size: -; j_call: TRBJ2-3; cdr3_aa: CASSLVRTAADTQYF; cdr3_nt: TGTGCCAGCAGCTTAGTCAGGACCGCCGCAGATACGCAGTATTTT
v_call: TRBV10-2; d_call: -; cdr3_length: 14; clone_size: -; j_call: TRBJ2-5; cdr3_aa: CASSEKGSVETQYF; cdr3_nt: TGCGCCAGCAGTGAGAAGGGGTCCGTTGAGACCCAGTACTTC
v_call: TRBV7-9; d_call: TRBD1; cdr3_length: 14; clone_size: -; j_call: TRBJ1-4; cdr3_aa: CASSQGQDNEKLFF; cdr3_nt: TGTGCCAGCAGCCAGGGACAGGATAATGAAAAACTGTTTTTT